These T cell receptor beta chains were read from a single sample in a study of T cells in Graves' hyperthyroidism and ophthalmopathy. TCRdb reprocessed the multiplex PCR reads with MiXCR, giving one entry per CDR3 protein. The sample carries over 500,000 distinct CDR3 sequences, less than 15% recorded once. The sample comprised blood. Receptor source: a woman between 40 and 50 years old with Graves' hyperthyroidism. Each CDR3 is given with its conserved first and last residue. Fields, in order: V gene, clone size, CDR3 protein. Only part of the rows carry a size: once, few, many, or a class if the clone is expanded.

V gene: TRBV30; clone size: many; CDR3 protein: CAWSVPQGVGTQYF
V gene: TRBV27; clone size: many; CDR3 protein: CASSFLAGGPSYNEQFF
V gene: TRBV19; clone size: once; CDR3 protein: CASSADRGYEQFF
V gene: TRBV2; clone size: many; CDR3 protein: CASRDRSAYEQYF
V gene: TRBV10-1; clone size: many; CDR3 protein: CASSERSSSTDTQYF
V gene: TRBV20-1; clone size: NA; CDR3 protein: CSASRTGNEKLFF
V gene: TRBV7-3; clone size: many; CDR3 protein: CASSSTLSPKGDTQYF
V gene: TRBV5-4; clone size: once; CDR3 protein: CASSRAEDTQYF
V gene: TRBV19; clone size: once; CDR3 protein: CASSNGNYGYTF
V gene: TRBV11-2; clone size: many; CDR3 protein: CASRFGQVRSEAFF
V gene: TRBV20-1; clone size: NA; CDR3 protein: CSATGTPNTEAFF
V gene: TRBV5-1; clone size: many; CDR3 protein: CASSAGTGSTGELFF
V gene: TRBV4-1; clone size: NA; CDR3 protein: CASSQIFPVSGKETEAFF
V gene: TRBV30; clone size: many; CDR3 protein: CAWTPLGGIDTEAFF
V gene: TRBV7-2; clone size: NA; CDR3 protein: CASSSLGLALYNEQFF